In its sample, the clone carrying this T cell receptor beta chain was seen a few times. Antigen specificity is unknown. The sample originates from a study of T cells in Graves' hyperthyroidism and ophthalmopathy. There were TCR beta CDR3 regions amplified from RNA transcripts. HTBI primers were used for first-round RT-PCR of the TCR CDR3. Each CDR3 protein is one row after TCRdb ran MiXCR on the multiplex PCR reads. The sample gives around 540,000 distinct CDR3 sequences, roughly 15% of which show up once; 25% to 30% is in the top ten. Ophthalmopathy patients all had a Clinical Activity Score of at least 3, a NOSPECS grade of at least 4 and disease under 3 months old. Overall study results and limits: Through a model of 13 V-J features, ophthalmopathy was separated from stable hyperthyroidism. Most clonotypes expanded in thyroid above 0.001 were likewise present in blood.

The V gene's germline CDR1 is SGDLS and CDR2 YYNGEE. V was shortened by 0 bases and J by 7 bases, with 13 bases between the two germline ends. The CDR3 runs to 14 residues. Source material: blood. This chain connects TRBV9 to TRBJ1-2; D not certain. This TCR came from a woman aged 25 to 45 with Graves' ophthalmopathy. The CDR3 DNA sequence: TGTGCCAGCAGCGTAGGCCCCCTTTTGGGTGGCTACACCTTC. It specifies CASSVGPLLGGYTF.